This T cell receptor (beta chain) was recorded in a study of T cells in Graves' hyperthyroidism and ophthalmopathy (dated by TCRdb to the late 2010s). For the study in its entirety: Peripheral blood samples were taken at the time of initial diagnosis, prior to any treatment. To identify TCR V-J signatures that set the groups apart, the researchers used a discovery cohort of 90 to 100 patients, made up of 40 to 45 with Graves' ophthalmopathy and 57 with stable Graves' hyperthyroidism. An independent validation cohort of around 20 hyperthyroidism patients and more than 15 patients who later progressed to ophthalmopathy tested prospective prediction of ophthalmopathy. The approximately 98 discovery patients were randomly divided into training and test sets at a 7:3 ratio. Thyroid tissue and blood T-cell repertoires from six Graves' hyperthyroidism patients were also compared in the study. Following sampling, methimazole starting at 30 mg daily was given to hyperthyroidism patients, and high-dose intravenous methylprednisolone was given to ophthalmopathy patients. The paper describes TCR Vbeta CDR3 sequencing of 135 peripheral blood samples, made up of approximately 40 ophthalmopathy patients, roughly 72 hyperthyroidism patients and about 17 progressor patients.

To note about this clonotype: No antigen is known for it. The input lacks base qualities; no much larger clone sits a single base away.

Overall results and qualifications from the work: In validation, the model predicted progression to ophthalmopathy with around 71% sensitivity and about 73% specificity, a median of about 6.7 months before onset. Sample size was not statistically predetermined, and blinding of investigators to group allocation was not performed. Most expanded thyroid clonotypes (frequency above 0.001) were also found in blood, which suggests that blood repertoires may mirror thyroid immune responses. Ophthalmopathy was separated from stable hyperthyroidism by a 13 V-J signature model, with 85% to 90% sensitivity and roughly 81% specificity obtained in cross-validation and 80%/75% obtained in testing.

Graves' hyperthyroidism was defined as stable when no progression to ophthalmopathy occurred over 18 months of follow-up. Hyperthyroidism patients were aged 18 to 65 years and newly diagnosed, with disease duration of less than 2 months. Exclusion was applied to patients with uncontrolled infections, other autoimmune diseases, pregnancy or lactation. Diagnoses relied on clinical symptoms, serum thyroxine and TRAb, thyroid ultrasound and orbital computed tomography. PBMCs were separated from 10 ml of fresh peripheral blood using Ficoll-Paque density gradient centrifugation. Trizol reagent was used to extract total RNA, and RNA quality was then checked on an Agilent 2100 Bioanalyzer. TCR beta CDR3 regions were amplified from RNA transcripts. The first round of RT-PCR for the TCR CDR3 was performed with the HTBI primer set and the Qiagen OneStep RT-PCR kit. A second multiplex PCR round built the libraries, followed by size selection and purification. Sequencing of the libraries was done on an Illumina HiSeq2000 using paired-end 100 bp reads. In the authors' own workflow: SOAPnuke was used to process the raw data, throwing out any read that contained adapters or uncalled bases, had a mean Phred below 15, or lacked an exact constant-primer or identifier match. High-quality paired reads were merged with COPE v1.2.5, and unique nucleotide sequences were defined as clonotypes. MiTCR v1.1 was used to align the clonotypes against IMGT TRBV, TRBD and TRBJ reference segments. Analysis was restricted to V-J combinations with a frequency above 0.0001, which covered 98% to 99.2% of repertoires. The TCS score was defined as the ratio of F50 (clonal expansion) to E x V (chaos), calculated using BLOSUM62-based TCRdist between CDR3 peptides within each V-J. Welch's t-statistics and random forest reduced fewer than 550 V-J features to 13, which were used in a naive Bayes classifier (R e1071). The public reads were quality trimmed at Q25 with fastp and then assembled into clones with MiXCR by TCRdb, keeping productive beta chains. CDR3 protein duplicates are merged, each entry listing the most common genes and DNA. The V and J calls and clone size are TCRdb's, not the authors'. This sample is represented by around 440,000 distinct CDR3 sequences; roughly 14% of them were singletons. The ten biggest clones cover less than 15% of the sample.

V loses 6 bases of germline sequence and J loses 3 bases, and the interval between the two ends is 9 bases. Including cysteine and phenylalanine, the CDR3 has 14 amino acids. CDR3 DNA only is kept here, 42 bases in frame from base 1. The receptor's source is a woman between 18 and 30 years old with Graves' hyperthyroidism. The specimen was blood. The rearrangement joined TRBV12-3 or TRBV12-4 to TRBJ1-6; no D gene call is confident. The CDR3 region has the sequence CASSHSFYNSPLHF. DNA sequence: TGTGCCAGCAGCCACAGCTTCTATAATTCACCCCTCCACTTT.